This is a list of T cell receptor beta chains from one sample in a study of T cell responses to AZD1222 COVID-19 vaccine. Measured with immunoSEQ multiplex PCR; TCRdb has only the in-frame clones, and not every one. This sample has 100,000 to 130,000 clones, with roughly 85% found just once. The sample in question was peripheral blood, obtained 28 days after the second AZD1222 dose. Source of these receptors: an adult who received the AZD1222 COVID-19 vaccine. Each CDR3 is given with its conserved first and last residue. D genes are given only for firm matches. A row's size may be missing; if present it is once, few, many or a size class.

j_gene,v_gene,d_gene,abundance,CDR3aa,CDR3nt
TRBJ2-7,TRBV29-1,NA,NA,CSVDENYEQYF,TGCAGCGTTGACGAAAACTACGAGCAGTACTTC
TRBJ1-6,TRBV6-5,NA,once,CASSLRTVGDSPLHF,TGTGCCAGCAGTTTACGGACAGTTGGGGATTCACCCCTCCACTTT
TRBJ1-5,TRBV19,NA,NA,CASRQVFSNQPQHF,TGTGCCAGTAGGCAGGTGTTTAGCAATCAGCCCCAGCATTTT
TRBJ2-7,TRBV10-3,TRBD1,few,CAISPGQGYEQYF,TGTGCCATCAGTCCTGGACAGGGCTACGAGCAGTACTTC
TRBJ1-4,TRBV5-4,TRBD1,NA,CASSLGQGGSEKLFF,TGTGCCAGCAGCTTGGGACAGGGAGGGAGTGAAAAACTGTTTTTT
TRBJ1-2,TRBV19,TRBD1,NA,CASSSRQGGYGYTF,TGTGCCAGTAGTTCCAGACAGGGCGGCTATGGCTACACCTTC
TRBJ2-7,TRBV7-8,TRBD1,once,CASSLMMIGTGGNEQYF,TGTGCCAGCAGCTTAATGATGATCGGGACAGGGGGCAACGAGCAGTACTTC
TRBJ2-3,TRBV5-6,NA,NA,CASSLDTGSTDTQYF,TGTGCCAGCAGCTTGGATACAGGGAGCACAGATACGCAGTATTTT
TRBJ1-4,TRBV6-5,NA,NA,CASSFGQFFNEKLFF,TGTGCCAGCAGTTTTGGACAGTTTTTTAATGAAAAACTGTTTTTT
TRBJ1-5,TRBV19,NA,many,CASSIRAAGPQHF,TGTGCCAGTAGTATCAGGGCCGCGGGGCCCCAGCATTTT
TRBJ2-7,TRBV12-3/TRBV12-4,NA,NA,CASSQGTAYEQYF,TGTGCCAGCAGTCAAGGGACCGCCTACGAGCAGTACTTC
TRBJ2-5,TRBV7-2,TRBD1,NA,CASSFRGRGETQYF,TGTGCCAGCAGCTTCAGGGGGCGAGGAGAGACCCAGTACTTC
TRBJ1-6,TRBV7-9,NA,NA,CASSSYKGGDYSSPLHF,TGTGCCAGCAGCTCGTATAAGGGGGGAGACTACAGTTCACCCCTCCACTTT
TRBJ2-7,TRBV18,NA,NA,CASSPLGDSYEQYF,TGTGCCAGCTCACCACTTGGCGACAGCTACGAGCAGTACTTC
TRBJ1-2,TRBV29-1,NA,few,CSVRLLTGRGFNYGYTF,TGCAGCGTCCGACTACTAACAGGGCGGGGTTTCAACTATGGCTACACCTTC
TRBJ1-1,TRBV28,NA,NA,CASSLGAAGNTEAFF,TGTGCCAGCAGTTTAGGCGCTGCAGGGAACACTGAAGCTTTCTTT
TRBJ2-7,TRBV10-3,TRBD2,NA,CASRLTSGATYEQYF,TGTGCCTCGCGCTTGACTAGCGGGGCTACCTACGAGCAGTACTTC
TRBJ2-3,TRBV7-9,NA,NA,CASSPHPTEVLTDTQYF,TGTGCCAGCAGCCCACACCCAACGGAGGTTCTCACAGATACGCAGTATTTT